One sample yielded the 24 T cell receptor beta chains listed below, sequenced in a study of control samples from healthy donors and cancer patients. Clones were sequenced by immunoSEQ multiplex PCR, and TCRdb holds only the in-frame ones, with some missing. The sample has fewer than 200,000 clones; 80% to 90% are singletons. The source material was blood. The receptors here all came from a man aged 30 to 39 in good health.

V is TRBV6-2 or TRBV6-3 and J is TRBJ1-5; TRBD1 matches at 7 bases. Trimming cost V 6 bases and J 7 bases; bases outside gene matches: 12. The CDR3 loop spans 15 amino acids. CDR1 and CDR2 from the germline V gene are MNHEY and SVGEGT. CDR3 sequence (DNA): TGTGCCAGCAGCTCCACTACAGGGGTTCGGCAGCCCCAGCATTTT. Translating gives CASSSTTGVRQPQHF.

V gene TRBV4-1 combines with J gene TRBJ2-3, with D possibly being TRBD1 or TRBD2 (5 bases each). In germline, CDR1 is MGHRA, CDR2 YSYEKL. V lost 4 bases and J lost 11, with 16 bases in between. The CDR3 is made up of 13 amino acids. CDR3 region: CASSRPGPQGQYF. The CDR3 DNA sequence: TGCGCCAGCAGCCGCCCGGGGCCTCAGGGGCAGTATTTT.

This rearrangement joins TRBV6-5 to TRBJ2-3; D is unresolved. Trimming removed 2 bases from V and 1 base from J, with 7 bases in between. CDR3 size: 14 residues. CDR1 is MNHEY and CDR2 is SVGAGI in the germline V gene. For the CDR3, the DNA is TGTGCCAGCAGTTACCGAAGGGGCACAGATACGCAGTATTTT. Its translation: CASSYRRGTDTQYF.

This rearrangement joins TRBV5-4 to TRBJ1-1, with D hard to call. This CDR3 is 11 amino acids long. Germline values: CDR1 SGHNT, CDR2 YYREEE (reference sequence). CDR3 coding DNA: TGTGTCTCCAAAAGGAACACTGAAGCTTTCTTT. Encoded protein: CVSKRNTEAFF.

This clone was seen just once. Written as DNA, the CDR3 is TGTGCCTTACGGGACCCCAGTGATACTGAAGCTTTCTTT. This encodes CALRDPSDTEAFF. The chain employs TRBV28 and TRBJ1-1; a weak D match, TRBD1 (5 bases). The CDR3 has 13 amino acids. Germline V gene sequence: CDR1 MDHEN, CDR2 SYDVKM. V shed 11 bases and J shed 5 bases, with 18 bases lying between them.

About this clone itself: This sample also contains other DNA sequences that code for the same CDR3. This chain links TRBV19 with TRBJ2-5; D could derive from TRBD1 or TRBD2 (5 bases each). The CDR3 sequence is 14 residues long. Germline CDR1 is LNHDA and CDR2 is SQIVND (reference sequence). V was cut by 3 bases and J by 1 base, with 9 bases left in between. Here the CDR3 reads CASSISRGQETQYF. DNA for the CDR3: TGTGCCAGTAGTATCTCGAGGGGCCAAGAGACCCAGTACTTC.

The chain carries TRBV7-8 and TRBJ1-5; TRBD1 might be the D (5 bases). The CDR3 runs to 13 residues. Trimming took 2 bases from V and 6 from J, leaving 8 bases between them. Germline loops: CDR1 SGHVS, CDR2 FQNEAQ. The CDR3 region is CASSLRDLQPQHF. CDR3 sequence (DNA): TGTGCCAGCAGCTTACGGGACCTTCAGCCCCAGCATTTT.

The chain employs TRBV2 and TRBJ1-6, with no clear D. V gave up 5 bases and J gave up 7 bases, with 12 bases separating them. This CDR3 has 14 residues. Germline-derived CDR1 and CDR2 are SNHLY and FYNNEI. CDR3 region: CASSRSDGNSPLHF. The CDR3 DNA follows: TGTGCCAGCAGTCGATCCGACGGGAATTCACCCCTCCACTTT. Based on the CDR3 plus reference TRBV2 and TRBJ1-6, the full variable domain is EPEVTQTPSHQVTQMGQEVILRCVPISNHLYFYWYRQILGQKVEFLVSFYNNEISEKSEIFDDQFSVERPDGSNFTLKIRSTKLEDSAMYFCASSRSDGNSPLHFGNGTRLTVT.

With regard to this clone: This sample includes further DNA sequences coding for the same CDR3. The rearrangement uses TRBV5-1 and TRBJ2-2, with TRBD1 as a possible D gene (6 bases). The CDR3 spans 16 residues. Trimming shortened V by 0 bases and J by 0 bases, and 9 bases separated the two germline ends. The V gene's germline CDR1 is SGHRS and CDR2 YFSETQ. CDR3 DNA sequence: TGCGCCAGCAGCTTGGGTGGACAGACGAACACCGGGGAGCTGTTTTTT. Translation: CASSLGGQTNTGELFF.

The genes are TRBV24-1 and TRBJ2-1, with D hard to call. The germline CDR1 and CDR2 sequences are KGHDR and SFDVKD. The V and J ends lost 4 bases and 6 bases respectively, with 12 bases between them. This CDR3 is built from 14 residues. The CDR3 spells CATSDPAPGNEQFF. The CDR3 DNA reads as TGTGCCACCAGTGACCCAGCGCCTGGCAATGAGCAGTTCTTC.

The rearrangement uses TRBV27 and TRBJ2-1; possible D gene TRBD2, 6 bases. Looked up from germline, CDR1 is MNHEY and CDR2 is SMNVEV (reference sequence). CDR3 length equals 14 residues. The V end lost 3 bases, the J end lost 2 bases, and 8 bases lay between the germline ends. DNA for the CDR3: TGTGCCAGCAGTTTCCAGCGGGCCTACAATGAGCAGTTCTTC. Translated: CASSFQRAYNEQFF.

The chain is built from TRBV29-1 and TRBJ1-1, with 10 bases matching TRBD1. Trimming removed 7 bases from V and 4 bases from J; junction bases left unmatched: 9. This CDR3 contains 14 residues. The germline V gene encodes CDR1 SQVTM and CDR2 ANQGSEA. DNA of the CDR3: TGCAGCGCAGACAGGGGGCTTGAAAGCACTGAAGCTTTCTTT. Residues: CSADRGLESTEAFF.

V and J are TRBV19 and TRBJ2-7, with D perhaps TRBD2 (5 bases). The V gene's germline CDR1 is LNHDA and CDR2 SQIVND (reference sequence). The length of the CDR3 is 13 residues. V lost 7 bases, J lost 6 bases, and 16 bases lay in between. The DNA of the CDR3 is TGTGCCAGTAAGAGGGCTACCGAACGCGAGCAGTACTTC. As protein: CASKRATEREQYF. Drawing the rest from reference TRBV19 and TRBJ2-7, the complete variable domain is DGGITQSPKYLFRKEGQNVTLSCEQNLNHDAMYWYRQDPGQGLRLIYYSQIVNDFQKGDIAEGYSVSREKKESFPLTVTSAQKNPTAFYLCASKRATEREQYFGPGTRLTVT.

V usage is TRBV6-5 and J usage is TRBJ1-1; D is possibly TRBD1 (6 bases). The germline gives CDR1 MNHEY, CDR2 SVGAGI. Trimming took 6 bases from V and 7 from J, leaving 12 bases between them. The CDR3 is 12 residues long. CDR3 sequence: CASRRDTIEAFF. In DNA form, the CDR3 reads TGTGCCAGCAGACGGGACACCATTGAAGCTTTCTTT.

The V gene is TRBV7-9, the J gene TRBJ2-1; D is unresolved. The CDR3 has 14 amino acids. Trimming cost V 2 bases and J 6 bases, with 11 bases left between them. CDR1 is SEHNR and CDR2 is FQNEAQ in the germline V gene (reference sequence). The CDR3 sequence: CASSLIPLVNEQFF. The CDR3 DNA reads as TGTGCCAGCAGCTTAATCCCCCTAGTCAATGAGCAGTTCTTC.

The J gene is TRBJ2-1, the V gene TRBV23-1, with 10 bases aligning to TRBD2. TRBV23-1 is reported as an ORF; its role is uncertain. The V gene end was trimmed by 4 bases and the J gene end by 5 bases; junction bases not matched to a gene: 8. The CDR3 extends over 16 amino acids. The CDR3 nucleotides are TGCGCCAGCAGTCCCACAGGGACTAGCGTTGACAATGAGCAGTTCTTC. Its translation: CASSPTGTSVDNEQFF.

The chain carries TRBV28 and TRBJ1-2; 9 bases map to TRBD1. Looked up from germline, CDR1 is MDHEN and CDR2 is SYDVKM. The CDR3 extends over 15 amino acids. Trimming at V came to 3 bases and at J to 4 bases, leaving 6 bases not matched to a gene. The DNA of the CDR3 is TGTGCCAGCAGTTTGACCAGGACAGGGGCCTATGGCTACACCTTC. Translation: CASSLTRTGAYGYTF.

V is TRBV9 and J is TRBJ2-7; 8 nucleotides line up with TRBD2. V was clipped by 4 bases and J by 5 bases; unmatched bases: 8. CDR1 is SGDLS, CDR2 YYNGEE, per germline. The CDR3 length is 14 residues. CDR3 in DNA: TGTGCCAGCAGCCCACACGGGACTAGTGACGAGCAGTACTTC. It is translated as CASSPHGTSDEQYF.

The chain recombines TRBV7-2 with TRBJ1-2; 7 bases fit TRBD1. The CDR3 runs 15 residues. The germline V gene has CDR1 SGHTA and CDR2 FQGNSA. The ends lost 3 bases at V and 6 bases at J; junction bases unmatched: 10. CDR3 in DNA: TGTGCCAGCAGCTTCGGGACAGAAAGGGTTAATGGCTACACCTTC. This sequence encodes CASSFGTERVNGYTF. The complete variable domain, with remaining parts taken from reference TRBV7-2 and TRBJ1-2, reads GAGVSQSPSNKVTEKGKDVELRCDPISGHTALYWYRQSLGQGLEFLIYFQGNSAPDKSGLPSDRFSAERTGGSVSTLTIQRTQQEDSAVYLCASSFGTERVNGYTFGSGTRLTVV.

This clone has just one count. This chain uses TRBV4-2 with TRBJ1-1, with D unresolved. Germline V CDR1 and CDR2: LGHNA, YNFKEQ. The V end lost 0 bases, the J end lost 9 bases, and 20 bases lay between the germline ends. The CDR3 has 16 amino acids. The CDR3 loop reads CASSQDQDDFWAQAFF. The CDR3 bases are TGTGCCAGCAGCCAAGATCAAGATGACTTTTGGGCGCAAGCTTTCTTT.

This chain links TRBV4-3 with TRBJ2-1; 7 nucleotides line up with TRBD1. The CDR3 is 18 amino acids. Germline CDR1 reads LGHNA; CDR2 reads YSLEER. The trim removed 0 bases at V and 4 bases at J, leaving 12 bases unmatched. DNA of the CDR3: TGCGCCAGCAGCCAAGATCTACAGGGGCGAACTCCTTACAATGAGCAGTTCTTC. Translated, it gives CASSQDLQGRTPYNEQFF.

The genes are TRBV7-8 and TRBJ1-4; a possible D gene is TRBD1 (6 bases). The V and J ends lost 5 bases and 4 bases respectively, with 11 bases between them. The CDR3 totals 14 residues. CDR1 is SGHVS, CDR2 FQNEAQ, per germline. CDR3 in DNA: TGTGCCAGCAGCCCACAGGGTATTAATGAAAAACTGTTTTTT. It is translated as CASSPQGINEKLFF.

The chain joins TRBV7-9 to TRBJ1-1, with 9 bases fitting TRBD1. This CDR3 region has 13 residues. Germline CDR1 SEHNR, CDR2 FQNEAQ (reference sequence). J was trimmed by 11 bases and V by 5 bases; bases with no gene match: 9. The CDR3 DNA is TGTGCCAGCAGCCAAGACAGGGGGTCCGAGGCTTTCTTT. Protein product: CASSQDRGSEAFF.

J is TRBJ1-5 and V is TRBV19, with a weak D call TRBD1 (5 bases). V was cut by 10 bases and J by 6 bases, with 13 bases left in between. Germline V gives CDR1 LNHDA, CDR2 SQIVND (reference sequence). This CDR3 is 12 amino acids long. The CDR3 DNA reads as TGTGCCACCCAGGAGGGACCTCAGCCCCAGCATTTT. Translating it yields CATQEGPQPQHF.